These T cell receptor beta chains were read from a single sample in a study of blood T cell repertoires in COVID-19. Here immunoSEQ multiplex PCR was the method, and the copy in TCRdb shows in-frame clones only, minus some. This repertoire shows about 160,000 clones, 85% to 90% found once; its top ten account for approximately 4%. Sequenced input: peripheral blood. The origin of the receptors is an older woman with acute or convalescent COVID-19. Each CDR3 is given with its conserved first and last residue. The D gene is left open where the match is weak. Size tells how often a clone was seen (once, few, many) or the class of an expanded clone, and some rows leave it out.

>TRBD1|TRBV2|TRBJ1-1|once
CASRRGQGASTEAFF
TGTGCCAGCAGGAGGGGACAGGGGGCTAGCACTGAAGCTTTCTTT
>.|TRBV5-1|TRBJ2-5|.
CASSLLGQGGETQYF
TGCGCCAGCAGCTTGTTGGGGCAGGGCGGAGAGACCCAGTACTTC
>TRBD1|TRBV5-6|TRBJ2-2|.
CASSSSGTGWLDTGELFF
TGTGCCAGCAGCTCCTCTGGGACAGGGTGGTTGGACACCGGGGAGCTGTTTTTT
>.|TRBV18|TRBJ1-1|.
CASSPPGSLGGNTEAFF
TGTGCCAGCTCACCGCCGGGATCCCTGGGGGGGAACACTGAAGCTTTCTTT
>TRBD2|TRBV4-2|TRBJ2-2|few
CASSQGLAGGPNTGELFF
TGTGCCAGCAGCCAAGGGCTAGCGGGAGGGCCGAACACCGGGGAGCTGTTTTTT
>TRBD1|TRBV28|TRBJ1-5|.
CASETGGSNQPQHF
TGTGCCAGCGAGACAGGGGGTAGCAATCAGCCCCAGCATTTT
>TRBD1|TRBV18|TRBJ1-5|.
CASSPRGQANQPQHF
TGTGCCAGCTCACCACGGGGACAGGCGAATCAGCCCCAGCATTTT
>TRBD1|TRBV4-3|TRBJ1-2|once
CASSPQDREETGYTF
TGCGCCAGCAGCCCCCAAGACAGGGAAGAAACTGGCTACACCTTC
>.|TRBV3-1/TRBV3-2|TRBJ1-5|.
CASSQGGGQPQHF
TGTGCCAGCAGTCAAGGGGGGGGTCAGCCCCAGCATTTT
>TRBD1|TRBV4-3|TRBJ2-7|.
CARLGDGQEGTYEQYF
TGCGCCCGATTGGGAGACGGACAGGAAGGAACCTACGAGCAGTACTTC
>TRBD1|TRBV25-1|TRBJ1-2|once
CASSRTGTGATYGYTF
TGTGCCAGCAGTAGAACCGGGACAGGGGCGACCTATGGCTACACCTTC
>.|TRBV18|TRBJ1-1|few
CASSPAQGNTEAFF
TGTGCCAGCTCACCAGCACAGGGGAACACTGAAGCTTTCTTT
>.|TRBV6-2/TRBV6-3|TRBJ1-2|.
CASSYRDPGKGGYGYTF
TGTGCCAGCAGTTACAGGGACCCCGGAAAAGGAGGGTATGGCTACACCTTC
>.|TRBV7-8|TRBJ1-5|.
CASSPDLNQPQHF
TGTGCCAGCAGCCCGGACTTAAATCAGCCCCAGCATTTT
>TRBD1|TRBV10-3|TRBJ1-5|.
CAISEDRGDQPQHF
TGTGCCATCAGTGAGGACAGGGGTGATCAGCCCCAGCATTTT
>.|TRBV11-2|TRBJ1-1|once
CASSLAEGRTEAFF
TGTGCCAGCAGCTTAGCTGAGGGAAGGACTGAAGCTTTCTTT
>TRBD2|TRBV24-1|TRBJ2-3|.
CATSDFRTSGGADTQYF
TGTGCCACCAGTGATTTTCGGACTAGCGGGGGGGCAGATACGCAGTATTTT
>.|TRBV20-1|TRBJ1-5|.
CSASQYDRPNQPQHF
TGCAGTGCCAGTCAGTATGACAGGCCCAATCAGCCCCAGCATTTT
>TRBD2|TRBV11-3|TRBJ2-3|.
CASSPGLAGLSDTQYF
TGTGCCAGCAGCCCGGGACTAGCGGGGTTGTCAGATACGCAGTATTTT
>TRBD1|TRBV24-1|TRBJ2-7|.
CATSSNRGDYEQYF
TGTGCCACCAGTTCAAACAGGGGGGACTACGAGCAGTACTTC
>.|TRBV30|TRBJ1-3|.
CAWSVQGARSGNTIYF
TGTGCCTGGAGTGTACAAGGAGCCCGCTCTGGAAACACCATATATTTT
>.|TRBV11-2|TRBJ2-7|.
CASSLLAGQTPYEQYF
TGTGCCAGCAGCTTATTAGCGGGACAGACCCCTTACGAGCAGTACTTC
>TRBD1|TRBV7-9|TRBJ1-2|.
CASSLALGTVLHTF
TGTGCCAGCAGCTTAGCCCTTGGGACAGTGTTGCACACCTTC
>.|TRBV3-1/TRBV3-2|TRBJ1-1|once
CASSQGSVEAFF
TGTGCCAGCAGCCAAGGTTCCGTTGAAGCTTTCTTT
>TRBD1|TRBV7-9|TRBJ1-1|.
CASSSPSGGNTEAFF
TGTGCCAGCAGCTCCCCTTCAGGGGGGAACACTGAAGCTTTCTTT
>TRBD2|TRBV30|TRBJ2-1|.
CASETSGPEQFF
TGTGCCTCAGAAACTAGCGGGCCTGAGCAGTTCTTC
>.|TRBV6-5|TRBJ1-1|.
CASKPGHGEAFF
TGTGCCAGCAAACCCGGACACGGTGAAGCTTTCTTT
>TRBD1|TRBV7-2|TRBJ1-4|.
CASSLAWTGGRTNEKLFF
TGTGCCAGCAGCTTAGCTTGGACAGGGGGCCGCACTAATGAAAAACTGTTTTTT
>TRBD1|TRBV6-6|TRBJ1-2|.
CASSYTTGNYGYTF
TGTGCCAGCAGTTATACGACAGGGAACTATGGCTACACCTTC
>.|TRBV24-1|TRBJ2-3|.
CATSDSRLHTDTQYF
TGTGCCACCAGTGATTCGAGACTACACACAGATACGCAGTATTTT
>.|TRBV27|TRBJ2-4|.
CASSLQGPGKNIQYF
TGTGCCAGCAGTTTACAGGGGCCCGGCAAAAACATTCAGTACTTC
>.|TRBV28|TRBJ1-5|.
CASSLGGRNQPQHF
TGTGCCAGCAGTTTAGGTGGCCGCAATCAGCCCCAGCATTTT